The source of this TCR beta chain is a study of cytotoxic CD8 clonotypes in ibrutinib-treated CLL listed by TCRdb under 2021. The study in broad terms: The cohort included around 16 treatment-naive and approximately eleven relapsed/refractory patients; 17 were IGHV unmutated. Responses were partial in 24 patients and complete in 2; after median about 68 months follow-up, around 15 stayed in remission and some twelve progressed. Samples at response were collected after a median of roughly twelve months of treatment, with a range of about 6 to 36 months. On average, each sample yielded some 250,000 productive templates and 85,000 to 95,000 productive rearrangements. Longitudinal samples were obtainable from about 30% of the roughly 86 participants in the trial. Cryopreserved peripheral blood mononuclear cells were obtained prior to treatment, at the time of response, and at either disease progression or sustained remission. The study at large found these results: Public clonotypes were found to be uncommon and were observed to contract or remain stable during treatment; the increase in clonality was shown to reflect expansion of private clonotypes at ibrutinib response. At baseline, clonality was higher than in age-matched healthy donors and showed a strong correlation with circulating CD8+ T-cell counts. Clonality rose at ibrutinib response, remained stable during sustained remission, and dropped back toward baseline at progression. Sampling times were not matched between sustained-remission and progressing patients, and lymph node repertoires were not studied.

Trimming leaves V shorter by 0 bases and J shorter by 7 bases, with the junction holding 20 bases beyond the gene matches. According to the germline V gene (reference sequence), CDR1 reads MNHEY and CDR2 reads SMNVEV. The CDR3 covers 19 residues, taking in both the cysteine and the phenylalanine. CDR3 DNA is the only sequence kept; it has 57 bases, read in frame from the first base. The goal of deep resolution MiSeq sequencing was a depth between 1 in 1 million and 1 in 200,000 T cells, and coverage averaged 10x per clonotype. The immunoSEQ hsTCRB Kit was used to generate TCR beta libraries. As for the authors' bioinformatics: Data were analyzed with ImmunoSEQ Data Assistant and ImmunoSEQ Analyzer, with V, D and J genes assigned per IMGT definitions. Clonality, with values ranging from 0 to 1, was calculated as one minus the normalized Shannon entropy of productive rearrangement frequencies. Only overrepresented clonotypes making up at least 0.05% of each patient's repertoire were included in the public clonotype analysis. Around 14 repertoires from age-matched healthy donors, obtained from immuneACCESS, served as clonality controls. TCRdb retrieved this table from immuneACCESS and kept in-frame rearrangements only. Not all clones are present; in checked studies, unresolved V genes account for under half, and no reason is known for the remainder. That table furnishes V, J and clone size, whereas the DNA furnished D and trimming. A total of around 33,000 clones appear in this sample, roughly 45% of them only once. Approximately 20% of the sample is in the top ten clones.

For TCR beta library preparation, 1.5 to 2 micrograms of genomic DNA were isolated from cryopreserved PBMCs. High-throughput TCR beta sequencing was performed on longitudinal blood samples from CLL patients receiving ibrutinib monotherapy. The patients were enrolled in a single-center, open-label phase 2 trial of ibrutinib monotherapy. Of note for this clone: Its binding antigen is unknown. One base away there is no much larger clone; base qualities are not given.

The receptor's source is a human donor with chronic lymphocytic leukemia. This specimen consisted of PBMCs, obtained before ibrutinib treatment. The chain links TRBV27 with TRBJ2-7; 8 bases in the junction line up with TRBD1. Here the CDR3 is given as CASSLSGWTGRPAASEQYF. The base sequence is TGTGCCAGCAGTTTATCAGGCTGGACAGGGCGTCCCGCGGCCTCTGAGCAGTACTTC.